This T cell receptor beta chain was recovered during a study of blood T cell repertoires in COVID-19. Looking at the study overall: Whether acute or convalescent, the COVID-19 samples came from the United States, Italy and Spain. Nucleic acid was either cDNA or gDNA, and it came from T cells, B-cell-depleted T cells, or PBMCs.

This clone was found once. As handled by the study authors: Amplification of reference gene primers provided the estimated nucleated cell counts. This table comes from immunoSEQ multiplex PCR, and its TCRdb copy is limited to in-frame clones, with some not included. The DNA was the basis for D and trimming; V, J and clone size are from that table. The sample records tens of thousands of clones, about 85% being singletons. The TCR sequence derives from a woman between 50 and 59 years old with active or convalescent COVID-19. Sequences were obtained from peripheral blood.

Here the CDR3 DNA reads TGTGCCAGCAGCCCCGGGACAGGGCAGAACACTGAAGCTTTCTTT. Translated, it gives CASSPGTGQNTEAFF. This chain uses TRBV16 with TRBJ1-1, with 9 positions matching TRBD1. V lost 4 bases and J lost 1; bases outside the gene matches: 4. Germline V gene lookup returns CDR1 KGHSY and CDR2 FQNENV. This CDR3 has 15 amino acids.